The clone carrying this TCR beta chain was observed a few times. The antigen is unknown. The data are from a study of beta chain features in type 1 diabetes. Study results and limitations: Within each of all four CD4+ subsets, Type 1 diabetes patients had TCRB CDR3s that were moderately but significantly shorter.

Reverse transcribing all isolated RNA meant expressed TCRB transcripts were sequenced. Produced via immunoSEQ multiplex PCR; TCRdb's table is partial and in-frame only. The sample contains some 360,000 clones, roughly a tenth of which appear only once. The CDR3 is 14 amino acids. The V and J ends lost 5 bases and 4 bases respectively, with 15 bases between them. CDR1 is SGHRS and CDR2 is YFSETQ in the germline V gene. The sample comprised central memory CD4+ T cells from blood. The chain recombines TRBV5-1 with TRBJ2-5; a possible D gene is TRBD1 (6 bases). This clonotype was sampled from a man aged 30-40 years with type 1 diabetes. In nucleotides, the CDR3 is TGCGCCAGCAGTACCCCCTGGGGGCGAGAGACCCAGTACTTC. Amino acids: CASSTPWGRETQYF.